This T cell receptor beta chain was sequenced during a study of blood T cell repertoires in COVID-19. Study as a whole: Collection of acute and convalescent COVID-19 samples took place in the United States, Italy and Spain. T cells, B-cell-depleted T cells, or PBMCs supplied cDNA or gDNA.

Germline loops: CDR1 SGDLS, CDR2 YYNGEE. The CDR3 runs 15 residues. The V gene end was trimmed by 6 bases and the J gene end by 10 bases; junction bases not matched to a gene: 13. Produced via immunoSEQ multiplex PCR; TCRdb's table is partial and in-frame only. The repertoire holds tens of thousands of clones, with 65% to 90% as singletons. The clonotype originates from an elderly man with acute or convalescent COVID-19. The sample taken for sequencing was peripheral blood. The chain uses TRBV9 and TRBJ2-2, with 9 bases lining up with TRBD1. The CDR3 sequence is CASTAGQGSWKELFF. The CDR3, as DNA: TGTGCCAGCACCGCGGGACAGGGATCCTGGAAGGAGCTGTTTTTT.